This TCR beta chain was identified in a study of shared clonotypes between healthy human individuals. Some clones are missing from TCRdb's copy, which holds only in-frame ones; the method was immunoSEQ multiplex PCR. The table includes roughly 2.4 million clones, approximately 94% detected once. The donor population consisted of healthy HIV-negative adults with no recent acute infections or vaccinations. The TCR sequence derives from a man between 18 and 29 years old in good health. Sequenced input: naive CD4+ T cells sorted from blood. Subset defined: CD45RA+ positively selected.

CDR3 in amino acids: CAISDESEKLFF. DNA for the CDR3: TGTGCCATCAGTGACGAATCTGAAAAACTGTTTTTT. The genes are TRBV10-3 and TRBJ1-4; D not certain. Germline CDR1 ENHRY, CDR2 SYGVKD. The V and J ends lost 3 bases and 7 bases respectively, with 6 bases between them. CDR3 size: 12 residues.